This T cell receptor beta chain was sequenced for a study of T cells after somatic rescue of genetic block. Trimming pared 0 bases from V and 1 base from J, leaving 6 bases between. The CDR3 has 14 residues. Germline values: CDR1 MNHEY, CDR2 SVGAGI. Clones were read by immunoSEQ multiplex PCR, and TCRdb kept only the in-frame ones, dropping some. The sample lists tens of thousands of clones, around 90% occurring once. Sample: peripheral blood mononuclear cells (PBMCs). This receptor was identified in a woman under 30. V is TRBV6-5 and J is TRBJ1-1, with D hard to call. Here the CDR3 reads CASSYSGRNTEAFF. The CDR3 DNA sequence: TGTGCCAGCAGTTACTCAGGACGGAACACTGAAGCTTTCTTT.